This T cell receptor (beta chain) was recorded in a study of T-cell memory formation after mild COVID-19. Study background: For the most part, TCR clusters were specific to one donor. Study-wide points: Prior to infection, memory already included some responding clones, suggesting cross-reactive memory joined. CD4+ clones that contracted lay mainly in CM and EM; CD8+ ones lay in EMRA.

As regards this clonotype: Antigen specificity is unknown.

This CDR3 has 16 amino acids. Deletions cut 1 base from V and 3 bases from J, with 12 bases between. The germline CDR1 and CDR2 sequences are SNHLY and FYNNEI. Constant-segment primers were used for 5'RACE, and the resulting TCR alpha and TCR beta cDNA libraries carried sample barcodes and UMIs. One entry per CDR3 protein, called by TCRdb with MiXCR from the 5' RACE reads. The table has around 320,000 distinct CDR3 sequences, around an eighth seen once. The specimen sequenced was PBMCs or a T cell subset sorted from them (not recorded which). This clonotype was sampled from a man in his late teens or twenties who had mild COVID-19 (a few samples of this study predate the infection). Cell type and time point are not known. V is TRBV2 and J is TRBJ1-4; D unclear. CDR3 sequence reads: CASSEVAVGPNEKLFF. The CDR3 coding sequence is TGTGCCAGCAGTGAAGTAGCTGTTGGGCCTAATGAAAAACTGTTTTTT.